The 11 T cell receptor beta chains below come from one sample, sequenced in a study of shared clonotypes between healthy human individuals. Sequenced by immunoSEQ multiplex PCR; TCRdb stores in-frame clones only, minus some. The repertoire includes some 2,100,000 clones, 90% to 95% of them detected once, and around 1.7% sits in the top ten. Naive CD8 cells lacked CD45RO and underwent positive selection for CCR7, leaving out terminally differentiated effector memory CD45RA+ cells. The material sequenced was naive CD8+ T cells from PBMCs. The source of these receptors is a young man in good health. Some clones in this sample may be carry-over from other donors' samples.

This rearrangement joins TRBV7-6 to TRBJ2-7, with 7 bases identical to TRBD1. CDR1 and CDR2 from the germline V gene are SGHVS and FNYEAQ. V lost 4 bases, J lost 5 bases, and 5 bases stayed unmatched. This CDR3 contains 13 residues. CDR3: CASSSGQIHEQYF. CDR3 coding DNA: TGTGCCAGCAGCTCGGGACAGATCCACGAGCAGTACTTC.

The chain joins TRBV19 to TRBJ2-1; D is uncertain. The CDR3 covers 11 residues. Germline lookup yields CDR1 LNHDA and CDR2 SQIVND (reference sequence). Trimming removed 3 bases at V and 9 bases at J, with 6 bases between. The CDR3 reads CASSITGEQFF. Written as DNA, the CDR3 is TGTGCCAGTAGTATTACCGGTGAGCAGTTCTTC.

This clone has just one count. The rearrangement links TRBV5-4 to TRBJ2-7; 8 nucleotides align to TRBD2. This CDR3 comprises 15 residues. Germline CDR1 reads SGHNT; CDR2 reads YYREEE (reference sequence). With V trimmed by 2 bases and J by 5 bases, 9 bases remained unmatched. The CDR3 DNA sequence: TGTGCCAGCAGCTTATGGAGCGGGAGTGGCCACGAGCAGTACTTC. It translates to CASSLWSGSGHEQYF.

This chain links TRBV14 with TRBJ2-3; TRBD2 matches at 8 bases. CDR1 and CDR2 (germline): SGHDN, FVKESK. J lost 3 bases, V lost 3 bases, and 11 bases had no gene match. The CDR3 spans 17 residues. In DNA, the CDR3 is TGTGCCAGCAGCCACCACGGGGGGGGTCTCGCGACAGATACGCAGTATTTT. Amino acids: CASSHHGGGLATDTQYF.

The gene calls are TRBV4-3 and TRBJ2-1; 11 bases line up with TRBD2. Per the germline V gene, CDR1 is LGHNA and CDR2 is YSLEER. This CDR3 comprises 15 residues. With 3 bases clipped from V and 5 bases from J, the junction kept 3 bases outside the gene matches. CDR3 region: CASSQTSGINNEQFF. The CDR3 nucleotides read TGCGCCAGCAGCCAGACTAGCGGGATCAACAATGAGCAGTTCTTC.

This clone appeared a single time. This chain uses TRBV5-1 with TRBJ2-3; the match to TRBD2 covers 8 bases. V lost 4 bases and J lost 4; bases outside the gene matches: 14. The CDR3 has 17 residues. The V gene's germline CDR1 is SGHRS and CDR2 YFSETQ. This CDR3 is CASSPWTAGLVPDTQYF. CDR3 sequence (DNA): TGCGCCAGCAGCCCTTGGACAGCGGGACTAGTCCCAGATACGCAGTATTTT.

The V and J genes are TRBV28 and TRBJ1-2; 8 bases line up with TRBD1. Germline loops: CDR1 MDHEN, CDR2 SYDVKM. The V and J ends lost 7 bases and 4 bases, in that order; junction bases with no gene match: 11. The CDR3 consists of 15 residues. CDR3 nucleotides: TGTGCCAGCACCCTCCAGGGGGCAAAGAGCTATGGCTACACCTTC. It encodes CASTLQGAKSYGYTF.

This clone was seen once. V and J are TRBV7-9 and TRBJ1-6, with D uncertain. The CDR3 contains 13 residues. V shed 1 base and J shed 10 bases, with 8 bases lying between them. Germline V CDR1 and CDR2: SEHNR, FQNEAQ (reference sequence). The CDR3 DNA follows: TGTGCCAGCAGCTTAGTGCAAAAATCACCCCTCCACTTT. As protein: CASSLVQKSPLHF.

The rearrangement joins TRBV27 to TRBJ2-7, with 8 bases matching TRBD1. Germline V CDR1 and CDR2: MNHEY, SMNVEV (reference sequence). The V gene end was trimmed by 3 bases and the J gene end by 4 bases; junction bases not matched to a gene: 14. There are 17 residues in the CDR3. The CDR3 protein is CASSFISPQGARYEQYF. CDR3 sequence (DNA): TGTGCCAGCAGTTTTATCTCGCCCCAGGGGGCCCGATACGAGCAGTACTTC.

The gene calls are TRBV15 and TRBJ1-4, with D possibly being TRBD1 (5 bases). The CDR3 runs 15 residues. From germline, CDR1 is LNHNV and CDR2 YYDKDF (reference sequence). V dropped 3 bases and J dropped 8 bases, with 16 bases sitting between them. The CDR3 loop is CATSREKTVYEKLFF. The DNA for the CDR3 is TGTGCCACCAGCAGGGAAAAGACAGTATACGAAAAACTGTTTTTT.

The chain combines TRBV10-3 with TRBJ2-2, with D hard to call. The CDR3 totals 13 residues. Trimming took off 3 bases at V and 7 bases at J, with 9 bases between the two ends. CDR1 is ENHRY and CDR2 is SYGVKD in the germline V gene. CDR3 residues: CAISDDGHGELFF. In nucleotides, the CDR3 is TGTGCCATCAGTGATGATGGTCACGGGGAGCTGTTTTTT.